This TCR beta chain was recovered during a study of T cells in Graves' hyperthyroidism and ophthalmopathy. Trimming at V came to 4 bases and at J to 4 bases, leaving 6 bases not matched to a gene. This CDR3 has 15 residues. Per the germline V gene, CDR1 is SEHNR and CDR2 is FQNEAQ (reference sequence). RNA transcripts were the template for amplifying TCR beta CDR3 regions. A set of HTBI primers served as the primers for a first-round RT-PCR of the TCR CDR3. Each CDR3 protein gets one entry after TCRdb re-called the multiplex PCR reads with MiXCR. The sample holds hundreds of thousands of distinct CDR3 sequences; 40% to 55% are singletons and the top ten take about 7%.

Sequenced material: peripheral blood or thyroid tissue (not recorded which). This TCR was recovered from an adult man with Graves' disease, either hyperthyroidism or ophthalmopathy (not recorded which). The chain links TRBV7-9 to TRBJ2-7; 11 nucleotides align to TRBD1. CDR3 protein: CASSSRDRGVYEQYF. CDR3 DNA sequence: TGTGCCAGCAGCTCCCGGGACAGGGGGGTTTACGAGCAGTACTTC.